This T cell receptor (beta chain) was identified during a study of regulatory T cells in long-lasting Graves disease. About the study: Persistence in Graves' disease required over 5 years of antithyroid drugs plus positive TSH receptor antibodies. Points from the study as a whole: Analysis covered peripheral blood alone, not thyroid tissue.

On this clonotype itself: Its specificity is unknown.

The time point: persistent/refractory GD, antithyroid drugs over 5 years with positive TRAb. Researchers made the TCR library from RNA that was extracted from PBMCs. Per American Thyroid Association guidelines, Graves' disease was diagnosed. Trimming took 3 bases from V and 5 from J; bases not matched to a gene: 6. CDR3 length: 14 amino acids. The germline gives CDR1 SGHNT, CDR2 YYREEE (reference sequence). The authors built TCR beta libraries using iRepertoire HTBI primers and Arm-PCR of CDR3 regions. TCRdb re-called the multiplex PCR reads with MiXCR, one entry per CDR3 protein. The repertoire includes some 330,000 distinct CDR3 sequences, roughly 25% of them detected once, and approximately 30% sits in the top ten.

This chain links TRBV5-4 with TRBJ1-1; TRBD1 matches 8 bases. The starting material was peripheral blood mononuclear cells (PBMCs), obtained when the disease was refractory, from a patient treated with antithyroid drugs. The TCR comes from a woman aged 35 to 49 with Graves disease. The CDR3 DNA sequence: TGTGCCAGCAGCTCACAGGGGGTGACGACTGAAGCTTTCTTT. This translates into CASSSQGVTTEAFF. Complete variable domain (other parts from reference TRBV5-4 and TRBJ1-1): ETGVTQSPTHLIKTRGQQVTLRCSSQSGHNTVSWYQQALGQGPQFIFQYYREEENGRGNFPPRFSGLQFPNYSSELNVNALELDDSALYLCASSSQGVTTEAFFGQGTRLTVV.